These 3 T cell receptor beta chains were sequenced from one sample in a study of blood T cells in healthy people across ages. The use of a sample-barcoded 5' primer and a J-beta primer mix characterized a second PCR of about 7 to 12 cycles. One entry per CDR3 protein, called by TCRdb with MiXCR from the 5' RACE reads. The sample has more than 1,400,000 distinct CDR3 sequences; 42% are singletons. Specimen: blood. Receptors were obtained from a woman in her late teens or twenties in good health.

The chain employs TRBV6-5 and TRBJ2-7; D possibly corresponds to TRBD2 (5 bases). Looked up from germline, CDR1 is MNHEY and CDR2 is SVGAGI. The germline V and J ends were trimmed by 6 bases and 4 bases, with 16 bases remaining between them. The CDR3 is made up of 14 amino acids. CDR3 residues: CASRPPAETYEQYF. In nucleotides, the CDR3 is TGTGCCAGCAGACCCCCAGCGGAGACTTACGAGCAGTACTTC.

V usage is TRBV10-3 and J usage is TRBJ2-2; 7 bases are shared with TRBD2. This CDR3 spans 16 amino acids. V was pared by 7 bases and J by 0 bases, with 8 bases of the junction left unmatched. Germline V gene sequence: CDR1 ENHRY, CDR2 SYGVKD. CDR3 residues: CAIIGERGTNTGELFF. CDR3 DNA sequence: TGTGCCATCATAGGCGAGCGGGGAACGAACACCGGGGAGCTGTTTTTT.

This clonotype has a handful of counts. The gene calls are TRBV12-3 or TRBV12-4 and TRBJ2-4; 8 bases line up with TRBD2. This CDR3 contains 14 residues. The J segment lost 5 bases and the V segment lost 6 bases, leaving 6 bases of the junction unmatched. The CDR3 region has the DNA TGTGCCAGCAGCGTCGGGAGGGCCCAAAACATTCAGTACTTC. It yields the protein CASSVGRAQNIQYF.